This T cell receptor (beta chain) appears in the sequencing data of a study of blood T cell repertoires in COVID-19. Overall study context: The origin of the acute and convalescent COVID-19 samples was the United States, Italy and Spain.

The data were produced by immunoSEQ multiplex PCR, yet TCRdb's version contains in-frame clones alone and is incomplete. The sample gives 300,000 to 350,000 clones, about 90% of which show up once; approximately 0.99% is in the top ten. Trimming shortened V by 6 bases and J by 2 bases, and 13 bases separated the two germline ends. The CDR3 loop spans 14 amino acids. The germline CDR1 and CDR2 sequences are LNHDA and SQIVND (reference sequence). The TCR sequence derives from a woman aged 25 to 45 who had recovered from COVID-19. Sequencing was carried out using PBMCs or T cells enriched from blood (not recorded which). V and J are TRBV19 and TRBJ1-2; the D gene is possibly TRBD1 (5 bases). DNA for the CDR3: TGTGCCAGTAGGGACACAGGATCGAACTATGGCTACACCTTC. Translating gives CASRDTGSNYGYTF.